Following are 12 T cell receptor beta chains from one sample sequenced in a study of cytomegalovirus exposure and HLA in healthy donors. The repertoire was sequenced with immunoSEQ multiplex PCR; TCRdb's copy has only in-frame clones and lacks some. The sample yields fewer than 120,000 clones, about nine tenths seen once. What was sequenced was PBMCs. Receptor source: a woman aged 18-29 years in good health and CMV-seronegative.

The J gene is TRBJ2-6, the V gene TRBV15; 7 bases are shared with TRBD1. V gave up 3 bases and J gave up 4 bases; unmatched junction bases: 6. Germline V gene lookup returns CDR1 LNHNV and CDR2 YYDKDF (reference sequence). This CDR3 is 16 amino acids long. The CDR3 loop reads CATSSRQGSGANVLTF. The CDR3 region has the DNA TGTGCCACCAGCAGCAGACAGGGTTCAGGGGCCAACGTCCTGACTTTC.

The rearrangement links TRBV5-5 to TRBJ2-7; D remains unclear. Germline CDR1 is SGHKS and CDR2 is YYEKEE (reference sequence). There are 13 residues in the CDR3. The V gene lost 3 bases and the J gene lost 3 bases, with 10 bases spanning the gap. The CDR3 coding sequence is TGTGCCAGCAGCTCCCTCAACGGCTACGAGCAGTACTTC. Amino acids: CASSSLNGYEQYF. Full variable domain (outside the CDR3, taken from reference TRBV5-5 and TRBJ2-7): DAGVTQSPTHLIKTRGQQVTLRCSPISGHKSVSWYQQVLGQGPQFIFQYYEKEERGRGNFPDRFSARQFPNYSSELNVNALLLGDSALYLCASSSLNGYEQYFGPGTRLTVT.

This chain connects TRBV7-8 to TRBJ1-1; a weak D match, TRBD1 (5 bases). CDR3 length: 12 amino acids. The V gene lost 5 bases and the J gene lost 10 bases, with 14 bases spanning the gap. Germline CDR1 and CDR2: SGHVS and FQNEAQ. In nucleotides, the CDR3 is TGTGCCAGCAGCCCGGGGACTCTGACAGCTTTCTTT. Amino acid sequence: CASSPGTLTAFF.

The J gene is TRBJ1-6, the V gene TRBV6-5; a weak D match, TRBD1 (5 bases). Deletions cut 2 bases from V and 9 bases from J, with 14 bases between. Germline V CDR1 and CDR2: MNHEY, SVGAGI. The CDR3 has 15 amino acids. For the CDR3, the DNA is TGTGCCAGCAGTTACGACTTTAGGGGCGGTTCACCCCTCCACTTT. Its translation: CASSYDFRGGSPLHF.

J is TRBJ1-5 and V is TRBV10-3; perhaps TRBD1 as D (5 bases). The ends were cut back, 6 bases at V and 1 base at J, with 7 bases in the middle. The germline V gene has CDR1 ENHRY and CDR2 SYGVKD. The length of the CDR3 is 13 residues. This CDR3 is CAIRDKSNQPQHF. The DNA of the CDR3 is TGTGCCATCAGGGACAAGAGCAATCAGCCCCAGCATTTT.

CDR3 loop: CASSLLPPGQGTGTGNTIYF. The CDR3 nucleotides are TGTGCCAGCAGCTTACTCCCACCGGGACAGGGTACAGGGACTGGAAACACCATATATTTT. The V and J genes are TRBV7-6 and TRBJ1-3; 9 nucleotides line up with TRBD1. V dropped 2 bases and J dropped 2; count of bases not matched to a gene: 16. The CDR3 consists of 20 residues. Germline CDR1 and CDR2: SGHVS and FNYEAQ.

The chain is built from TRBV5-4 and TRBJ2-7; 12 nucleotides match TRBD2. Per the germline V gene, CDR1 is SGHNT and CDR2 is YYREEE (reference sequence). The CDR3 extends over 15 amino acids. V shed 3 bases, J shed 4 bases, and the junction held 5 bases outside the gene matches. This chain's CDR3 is CASSSTSGRRYEQYF. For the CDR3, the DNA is TGTGCCAGCAGCTCGACTAGCGGGAGAAGGTACGAGCAGTACTTC.

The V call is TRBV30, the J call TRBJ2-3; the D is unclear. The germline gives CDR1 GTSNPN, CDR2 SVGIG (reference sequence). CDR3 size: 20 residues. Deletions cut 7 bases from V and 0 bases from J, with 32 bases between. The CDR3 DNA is TGTGCCTTATCCCTCCCTGATCGAGCGCCTTCTGGAGCTAGCACAGATACGCAGTATTTT. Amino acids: CALSLPDRAPSGASTDTQYF.

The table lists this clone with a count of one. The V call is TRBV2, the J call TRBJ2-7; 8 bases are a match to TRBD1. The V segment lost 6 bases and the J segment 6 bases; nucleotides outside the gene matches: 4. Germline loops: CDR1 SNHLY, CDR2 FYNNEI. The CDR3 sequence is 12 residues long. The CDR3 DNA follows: TGTGCCAGCAGCCAGGACAGGGCCGAGCAGTACTTC. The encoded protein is CASSQDRAEQYF.

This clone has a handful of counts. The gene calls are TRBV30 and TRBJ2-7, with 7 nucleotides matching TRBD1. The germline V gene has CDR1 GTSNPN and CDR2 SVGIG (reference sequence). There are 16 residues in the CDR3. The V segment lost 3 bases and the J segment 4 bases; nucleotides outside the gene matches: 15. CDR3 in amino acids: CAWSALIETGRYEQYF. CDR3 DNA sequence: TGTGCCTGGAGCGCTCTAATTGAGACAGGGAGATACGAGCAGTACTTC.

In DNA, the CDR3 is TGTGCCAGCAGCGAAGGATACAGGGGGCATCAGCCCCAGCATTTT. Residues: CASSEGYRGHQPQHF. This chain links TRBV7-8 with TRBJ1-5; TRBD1 aligns across 9 bases. V trimming: 5 bases; J trimming: 5 bases; junction bases outside the gene matches: 7. Per the germline V gene, CDR1 is SGHVS and CDR2 is FQNEAQ. This CDR3 region has 15 residues.

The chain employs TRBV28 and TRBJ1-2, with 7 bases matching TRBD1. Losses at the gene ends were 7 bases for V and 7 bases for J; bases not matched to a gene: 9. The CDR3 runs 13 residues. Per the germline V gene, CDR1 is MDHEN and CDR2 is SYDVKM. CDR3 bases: TGTGCCAGCAACTTCAGACAGGGTCGTGGCTACACCTTC. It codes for CASNFRQGRGYTF.